A single sample is the source of the 12 T cell receptor beta chains below, sequenced in a study of blood T cell repertoires in COVID-19. TCRdb's table, derived via immunoSEQ multiplex PCR, lists solely in-frame clones and lacks some. Of a few hundred thousand clones in the sample, about 90% were seen once. The sample taken for sequencing was peripheral blood. Source of these receptors: a woman in her forties with acute or convalescent COVID-19.

The chain has TRBV5-1 and TRBJ2-1; TRBD2 matches 9 bases. CDR1 and CDR2 from the germline V gene are SGHRS and YFSETQ. The CDR3 runs to 15 residues. With V trimmed by 2 bases and J by 6 bases, 6 bases remained unmatched. The CDR3 spells CASSFERGDRNEQFF. DNA for the CDR3: TGCGCCAGCAGCTTTGAGCGGGGGGACCGCAATGAGCAGTTCTTC.

In this sample, this clone turned up once. The V call is TRBV30, the J call TRBJ1-2; D is unclear. The CDR3 has 11 amino acids. Germline CDR1 is GTSNPN and CDR2 is SVGIG (reference sequence). With 4 bases removed from V and 6 bases from J, the gap between germline ends came to 9 bases. The CDR3 reads CAWTEVHGYTF. CDR3 nucleotide sequence: TGTGCCTGGACAGAAGTTCATGGCTACACCTTC.

The chain couples TRBV24-1 to TRBJ2-6; D is unclear. The germline V and J ends were trimmed by 3 bases and 2 bases, with 10 bases remaining between them. The CDR3 length is 16 residues. Germline lookup yields CDR1 KGHDR and CDR2 SFDVKD. CDR3 nucleotide sequence: TGTGCCACCAGTGATCGATCGGGTCCTGGGGCCAACGTCCTGACTTTC. Translation: CATSDRSGPGANVLTF.

The chain links TRBV7-2 to TRBJ1-2, with D unclear. The CDR3 is made up of 15 amino acids. Germline V gene sequence: CDR1 SGHTA, CDR2 FQGNSA. V lost 4 bases, J lost 8 bases, and 20 bases lay in between. This chain's CDR3 is CASSSSKSGYGGYTF. The DNA of the CDR3 is TGTGCCAGCAGCTCCTCGAAATCGGGTTACGGGGGCTACACCTTC.

The J gene is TRBJ2-3, the V gene TRBV3-1 (or the pseudogene TRBV3-2), with TRBD1 matching 7 bases. The CDR3 has 14 residues. Trimming removed 4 bases from V and 2 bases from J; junction bases left unmatched: 3. Per the germline V gene, CDR1 is LGHDT and CDR2 is YNNKEL (reference sequence). The CDR3: CASSPGGFTDTQYF. CDR3 nucleotide sequence: TGTGCCAGCAGCCCAGGGGGATTCACAGATACGCAGTATTTT.

This sequence joins TRBV19 and TRBJ1-4; D unresolved. Germline CDR1 is LNHDA and CDR2 is SQIVND (reference sequence). The CDR3 covers 14 residues. Trimming stripped 0 bases from V and 7 bases from J, with 9 bases between. The CDR3 spells CASSIEGRGEKLFF. CDR3 coding DNA: TGTGCCAGTAGTATAGAGGGCCGGGGTGAAAAACTGTTTTTT.

The gene calls are TRBV29-1 and TRBJ2-3; 11 bases align to TRBD1. The CDR3 consists of 17 residues. V dropped 2 bases and J dropped 0; count of bases not matched to a gene: 7. Looked up from germline, CDR1 is SQVTM and CDR2 is ANQGSEA. CDR3: CSVESLDRGPSTDTQYF. The CDR3 DNA reads as TGCAGCGTTGAATCGCTGGACAGGGGGCCTAGCACAGATACGCAGTATTTT.

The J gene is TRBJ1-6, the V gene TRBV6-2 or TRBV6-3, with 9 nucleotides matching TRBD1. V lost 3 bases and J lost 10; bases outside the gene matches: 7. The CDR3 length is 15 residues. The germline CDR1 and CDR2 sequences are MNHEY and SVGEGT. CDR3 sequence reads: CASSYVGTGYSPLHF. CDR3 nucleotides: TGTGCCAGCAGTTATGTCGGGACAGGGTACTCACCCCTCCACTTT.

The chain couples TRBV5-1 to TRBJ1-6; the D gene is possibly TRBD1 (5 bases). V dropped 3 bases and J dropped 0 bases, with 10 bases sitting between them. CDR1 is SGHRS, CDR2 YFSETQ, per germline. The CDR3 loop spans 16 amino acids. This chain's CDR3 is CASSWGGSSYNSPLHF. CDR3 nucleotide sequence: TGCGCCAGCAGCTGGGGGGGATCCTCCTATAATTCACCCCTCCACTTT. Variable domain in full (rest from reference TRBV5-1 and TRBJ1-6): KAGVTQTPRYLIKTRGQQVTLSCSPISGHRSVSWYQQTPGQGLQFLFEYFSETQRNKGNFPGRFSGRQFSNSRSEMNVSTLELGDSALYLCASSWGGSSYNSPLHFGNGTRLTVT.

V usage is TRBV13 and J usage is TRBJ1-2; possible D gene TRBD1, 5 bases. CDR3 length: 17 residues. The germline V gene has CDR1 PRHDT and CDR2 FYEKMQ (reference sequence). Deletions cut 5 bases from V and 3 bases from J, with 22 bases between. The CDR3 coding sequence is TGTGCCAGCAGCCTAGAAGGGGTCCGCAGGCCCCACTATGGCTACACCTTC. This codes for CASSLEGVRRPHYGYTF.

This chain links TRBV18 with TRBJ1-2; possibly TRBD1 for D (5 bases). The V gene's germline CDR1 is KGHSH and CDR2 LQKENI. Trimming cost V 2 bases and J 2 bases, with 9 bases left between them. The CDR3 has 14 residues. CDR3 residues: CASSPGAFNYGYTF. CDR3 DNA sequence: TGTGCCAGCTCACCAGGGGCTTTCAACTATGGCTACACCTTC.

This chain links TRBV10-3 with TRBJ2-3; TRBD1 matches at 8 bases. The CDR3 is made up of 13 amino acids. With V trimmed by 8 bases and J by 1 base, 2 bases remained unmatched. The germline V gene has CDR1 ENHRY and CDR2 SYGVKD. The chain's CDR3 is CAIGTGGTDTQYF. CDR3 in DNA: TGTGCCATCGGGACAGGAGGCACAGATACGCAGTATTTT.